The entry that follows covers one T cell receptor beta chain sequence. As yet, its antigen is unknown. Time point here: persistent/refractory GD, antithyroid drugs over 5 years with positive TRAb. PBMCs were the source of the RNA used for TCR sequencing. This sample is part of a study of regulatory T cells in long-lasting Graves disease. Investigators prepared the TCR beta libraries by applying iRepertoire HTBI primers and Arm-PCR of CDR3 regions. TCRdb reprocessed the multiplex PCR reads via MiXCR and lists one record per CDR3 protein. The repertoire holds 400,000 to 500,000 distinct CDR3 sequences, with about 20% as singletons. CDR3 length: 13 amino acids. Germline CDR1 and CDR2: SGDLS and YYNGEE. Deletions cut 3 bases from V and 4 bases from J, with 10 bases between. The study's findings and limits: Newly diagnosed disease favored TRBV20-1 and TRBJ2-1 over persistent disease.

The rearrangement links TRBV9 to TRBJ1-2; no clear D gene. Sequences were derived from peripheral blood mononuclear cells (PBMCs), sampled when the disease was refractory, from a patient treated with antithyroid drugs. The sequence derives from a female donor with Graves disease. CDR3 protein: CASSADVFYGYTF. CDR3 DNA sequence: TGTGCCAGCAGCGCGGACGTTTTCTATGGCTACACCTTC.